This T cell receptor (beta chain) was recorded in a study of blood T cell repertoires in COVID-19. Study overall: Donors in the United States, Italy and Spain gave samples during acute or convalescent COVID-19.

V was trimmed by 6 bases and J by 9 bases, leaving 19 bases between them. The CDR3 consists of 14 residues. From germline, CDR1 is WNHNN and CDR2 SYGVQD (reference sequence). The table came from immunoSEQ multiplex PCR; TCRdb's copy has only in-frame clones and leaves some out. The sample has 150,000 to 200,000 clones, over 65% seen once; the top ten hold 3%. The clonotype was recovered from an elderly woman with acute or convalescent COVID-19. Input material: peripheral blood. This chain uses TRBV10-1 with TRBJ2-3, with D possibly matching TRBD1 (6 bases). The CDR3: CASRVGTDGGTQYF. The CDR3 bases are TGCGCCAGCAGAGTAGGGACCGATGGGGGCACGCAGTATTTT.